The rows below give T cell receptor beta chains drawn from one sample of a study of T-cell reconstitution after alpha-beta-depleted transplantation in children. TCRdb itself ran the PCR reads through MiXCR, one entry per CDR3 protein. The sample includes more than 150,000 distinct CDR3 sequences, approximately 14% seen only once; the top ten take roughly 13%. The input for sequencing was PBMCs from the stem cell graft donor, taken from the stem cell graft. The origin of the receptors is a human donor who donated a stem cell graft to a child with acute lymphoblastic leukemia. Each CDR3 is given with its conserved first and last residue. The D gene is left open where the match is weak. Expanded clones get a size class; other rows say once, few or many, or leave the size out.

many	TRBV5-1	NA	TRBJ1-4	CASSLSQEKLFF	TGCGCCAGCAGCTTGTCGCAGGAAAAACTGTTTTTT
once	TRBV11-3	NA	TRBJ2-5	CASSLAPRGGAETEYF	TGTGCCAGCAGCTTAGCCCCCCGGGGTGGGGCAGAGACCGAGTACTTC
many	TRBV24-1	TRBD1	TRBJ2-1	CATSTGTGGYNEQFF	TGTGCCACCAGTACCGGGACAGGGGGCTACAATGAGCAGTTCTTC
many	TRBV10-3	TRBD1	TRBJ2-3	CAIRPQGQTQYF	TGTGCCATCAGACCACAGGGGCAAACGCAGTATTTT
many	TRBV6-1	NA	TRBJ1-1	CASSSPRAGADTEAFF	TGTGCCAGCAGCTCCCCTAGGGCAGGGGCGGACACTGAAGCTTTCTTT
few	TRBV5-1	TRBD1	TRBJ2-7	CASSPPFSDRGHEQYF	TGCGCCAGCAGCCCCCCCTTTTCAGACAGGGGACACGAGCAGTACTTC
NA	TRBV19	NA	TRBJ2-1	CASSPTARWDGGLVNEQFF	TGTGCCAGTAGTCCGACAGCCCGCTGGGACGGGGGGCTGGTCAATGAGCAGTTCTTC
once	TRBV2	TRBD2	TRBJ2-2	CAFPLSSGRTNTGELFF	TGTGCCTTCCCTCTTTCTAGCGGGAGGACGAACACCGGGGAGCTGTTTTTT
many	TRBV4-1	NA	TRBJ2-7	CASSPTVGGYEQYF	TGCGCCAGCAGCCCCACCGTTGGCGGCTACGAGCAGTACTTC
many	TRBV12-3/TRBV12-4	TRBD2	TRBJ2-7	CASSLSGGRAYSEQYF	TGTGCCAGCAGTTTAAGCGGCGGGAGGGCCTATAGCGAGCAGTACTTC
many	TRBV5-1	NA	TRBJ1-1	CASSSVVGEWDTEAFF	TGCGCCAGCAGCTCGGTAGTTGGGGAGTGGGACACTGAAGCTTTCTTT
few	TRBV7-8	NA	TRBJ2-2	CASRARGSHTGELFF	TGTGCCAGCAGGGCCCGAGGGTCCCACACCGGGGAGCTGTTTTTT
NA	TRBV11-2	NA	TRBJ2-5	CASSLGSGSGLETQYF	TGTGCCAGCAGCTTAGGGTCAGGGTCAGGTCTAGAGACCCAGTACTTC
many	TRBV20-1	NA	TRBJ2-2	CSARPGPLNTGELFF	TGCAGTGCTCGGCCGGGACCTTTAAACACCGGGGAGCTGTTTTTT
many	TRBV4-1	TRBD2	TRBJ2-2	CASSQGTPTSGRVTGELFF	TGCGCCAGCAGCCAAGGCACCCCGACTAGCGGGAGAGTCACCGGGGAGCTGTTTTTT
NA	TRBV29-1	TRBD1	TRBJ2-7	CSALTGTGKDEQYF	TGCAGCGCCCTGACAGGGACAGGCAAGGACGAGCAGTACTTC
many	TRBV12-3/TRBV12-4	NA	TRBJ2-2	CASSLTNTGELFF	TGTGCCAGCAGTTTAACGAACACCGGGGAGCTGTTTTTT
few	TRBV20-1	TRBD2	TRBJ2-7	CSARDPSSGTYEQYF	TGCAGTGCTAGAGATCCGTCTAGCGGAACCTACGAGCAGTACTTC
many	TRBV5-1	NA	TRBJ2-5	CASSLGPLGNQETQYF	TGCGCCAGCAGCTTGGGACCACTCGGGAACCAAGAGACCCAGTACTTC
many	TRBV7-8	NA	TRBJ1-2	CASSLEGANYGYTF	TGTGCCAGCAGCTTGGAGGGGGCTAACTATGGCTACACCTTC
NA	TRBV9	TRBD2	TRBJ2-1	CASSVSGIAGYEQFF	TGTGCCAGCAGCGTTAGCGGGATTGCCGGGTATGAGCAGTTCTTC
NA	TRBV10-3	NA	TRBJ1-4	CAISPLSGETEKLFF	TGTGCCATCAGTCCTTTGTCGGGCGAAACGGAAAAACTGTTTTTT
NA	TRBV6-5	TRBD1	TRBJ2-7	CASSRRDRGRGEQYF	TGTGCCAGCAGTCGACGGGACAGGGGGCGCGGGGAGCAGTACTTC
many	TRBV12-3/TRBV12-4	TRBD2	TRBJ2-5	CASSLTAGAETQYF	TGTGCCAGCAGTTTAACCGCGGGAGCAGAGACCCAGTACTTC
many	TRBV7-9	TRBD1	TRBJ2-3	CASSQRQGTDTQYF	TGTGCCAGCAGCCAGAGACAGGGGACAGATACGCAGTATTTT
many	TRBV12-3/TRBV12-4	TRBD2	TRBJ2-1	CASASGLGSYHEQFF	TGTGCCAGCGCATCGGGACTAGGGTCCTATCATGAGCAGTTCTTC
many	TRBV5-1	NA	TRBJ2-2	CASSLVLRGYTPGELFF	TGCGCCAGCAGCTTGGTTTTGCGTGGCTATACTCCCGGGGAGCTGTTTTTT
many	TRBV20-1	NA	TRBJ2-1	CSAYLHNEQFF	TGCAGTGCCTATTTACACAATGAGCAGTTCTTC
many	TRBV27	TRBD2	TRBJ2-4	CASRTLAGSRNIQYF	TGTGCCAGCCGCACACTAGCGGGTAGTCGGAACATTCAGTACTTC
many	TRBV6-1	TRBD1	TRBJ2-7	CASSEVGTGAEQYF	TGTGCCAGCAGTGAAGTTGGGACAGGGGCCGAGCAGTACTTC
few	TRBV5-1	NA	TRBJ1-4	CASAYRTGTEYEKLFF	TGCGCCAGCGCATATCGAACCGGGACCGAGTATGAAAAACTGTTTTTT
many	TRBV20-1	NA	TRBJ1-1	CSARGGTEAFF	TGCAGTGCTAGAGGGGGCACTGAAGCTTTCTTT
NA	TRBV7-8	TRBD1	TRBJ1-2	CASSLGTGSNYGYTF	TGTGCCAGCAGCTTAGGGACAGGGTCTAACTATGGCTACACCTTC
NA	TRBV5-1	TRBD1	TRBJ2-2	CASSFLGQGNTGELFF	TGCGCCAGCAGCTTCCTGGGACAGGGGAACACCGGGGAGCTGTTTTTT
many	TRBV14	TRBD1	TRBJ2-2	CASSQGTTGHGELFF	TGTGCCAGCAGCCAAGGAACGACAGGGCATGGGGAGCTGTTTTTT
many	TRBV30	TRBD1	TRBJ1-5	CAWDQGADQPQHF	TGTGCCTGGGACCAGGGGGCGGATCAGCCCCAGCATTTT
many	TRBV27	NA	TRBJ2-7	CASSLGAGMGLYEQYF	TGTGCCAGCAGTTTAGGAGCCGGGATGGGCCTATACGAGCAGTACTTC
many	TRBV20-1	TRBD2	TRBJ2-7	CSARDRSGAYEQYF	TGCAGTGCTAGAGATCGAAGCGGGGCCTACGAGCAGTACTTC
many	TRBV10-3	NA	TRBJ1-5	CAISESLRSNQPQHF	TGTGCCATCAGTGAGTCCCTTAGGAGCAATCAGCCCCAGCATTTT
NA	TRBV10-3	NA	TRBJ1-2	CAVRATTDYGYTF	TGTGCCGTGAGGGCGACCACAGACTATGGCTACACCTTC
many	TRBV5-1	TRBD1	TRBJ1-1	CASSRQGPGDTEAFF	TGCGCCAGCAGCCGACAGGGCCCCGGGGACACTGAAGCTTTCTTT